The rows below give T cell receptor beta chains drawn from one sample of a study of CD8 T cells in Susac syndrome. Via MiXCR, TCRdb re-called the immunoSEQ multiplex PCR reads, giving one row per CDR3 protein. This sample carries around 170,000 distinct CDR3 sequences, roughly 95% of them seen once, and the ten largest clones take less than 0.2%. The sequenced sample was CD8+ T cells from PBMCs. Receptors were obtained from a human donor with multiple sclerosis. Both conserved end residues are part of each CDR3. Fields, in order: V gene, clone size, J gene, D gene, CDR3 protein, CDR3 DNA. A D gene is named only where the DNA matches it firmly. Only part of the rows carry a size: once, few, many, or a class if the clone is expanded.

>TRBV9|once|TRBJ1-6|NA
CASSVFRNSPLHF
TGTGCCAGCAGCGTTTTCCGAAACTCACCCCTCCACTTT
>TRBV20-1|once|TRBJ1-5|TRBD1
CSAGQYFGNQPQHF
TGCAGTGCGGGACAGTATTTCGGCAATCAGCCCCAGCATTTT
>TRBV29-1|NA|TRBJ2-7|NA
CSVEDPVSSSYEQYF
TGCAGCGTTGAAGATCCGGTTAGCAGCTCCTACGAGCAGTACTTC
>TRBV6-5|NA|TRBJ2-3|TRBD2
CASSSPLAGSTDTQYF
TGTGCCAGCAGTTCACCACTAGCGGGGAGCACAGATACGCAGTATTTT
>TRBV6-5|NA|TRBJ2-7|NA
CASSYSPDYEQYF
TGTGCCAGCAGTTACTCCCCGGACTACGAGCAGTACTTC
>TRBV5-1|once|TRBJ2-7|NA
CASRLTPTDEQYF
TGCGCCAGCAGACTAACACCTACGGACGAGCAGTACTTC
>TRBV5-1|NA|TRBJ2-1|NA
CASSPDHYNEQFF
TGCGCCAGCAGCCCAGACCACTACAATGAGCAGTTCTTC
>TRBV27|NA|TRBJ2-1|TRBD2
CASSSSLDPAGLINEQFF
TGTGCCAGCAGTTCCTCCCTCGACCCAGCGGGGTTGATTAATGAGCAGTTCTTC
>TRBV20-1|NA|TRBJ1-2|TRBD1
CSARGGTANYGYTF
TGCAGTGCTAGGGGGGGGACAGCTAACTATGGCTACACCTTC
>TRBV9|NA|TRBJ2-3|TRBD2
CASSTGLASTDTQYF
TGTGCCAGCAGCACCGGACTAGCTAGCACAGATACGCAGTATTTT
>TRBV6-1|once|TRBJ2-4|TRBD1
CASAGQGYANIQYF
TGTGCCAGCGCGGGACAGGGGTATGCAAACATTCAGTACTTC